The entry below gives a single T cell receptor delta chain sequence along with its context. This clone is described as large (0.1 to 1%). The clone's antigen remains unknown. Base qualities were left out, and no much larger clone turns up one base away. Library prep was done by RT-PCR. To generate TCR cDNA, RNA from PBMC was reverse transcribed using SuperScript II together with primers specific for the gamma chain and the delta chain. After purification with AMPure XP beads, the cDNA was amplified and indexed with Illumina adapters using the Nextera XT Index Kit. An Illumina MiSeq with a V2 300-cycle kit was used to sequence the gammadelta TCR libraries. Per the authors' processing: Using MiXCR v2.1.12, CDR3 sequences were assembled, and reads were mapped onto D, J and V genes obtained from GenBank. VDJtools v1.2.1 was used to perform repertoire analyses of the CDR3 clonotypes. TCRdb reprocessed the public data with the CATT caller; entries with the same nucleotide sequence were combined afterwards. TCRdb's processing, not the authors' own work, is the source of the V and J calls. The sample has about 1,400 delta-chain clones on record, 6.9% of them singletons. The ten largest make up roughly 10% of the sample.

This record comes from a study of delta chains in infants with herpesvirus infections (dated by TCRdb to the early 2020s). With regard to the full study: A Ugandan infant birth cohort was prospectively followed from birth to characterize gammadelta T cell responses to primary cytomegalovirus (CMV) infection. The study searched for a public fetal Vdelta1/Vgamma8 gammadelta TCR clonotype in infants who acquired CMV infection after birth. gammadelta TCRs were sequenced from PBMC of about 20 CMV-infected infants (one congenitally infected) and about eight CMV-uninfected infants with enough sample available. Infant blood samples fell into approximate age groups of 1.5, 4, 8 and 12 months. The previously published Belgian fetal and cord blood gammadelta TCR data were not generated in this cohort and were added only for comparison.

V loses 4 bases of germline sequence and J loses 2 bases, and the interval between the two ends is 23 bases. The CDR3 numbers 18 residues from cysteine through phenylalanine. Only CDR3 DNA is held: 54 bases, read in frame from base 1. For CDR1 and CDR2, the germline V gene lists TSWWSYY and QGS. General findings and caveats noted by the study authors: The public clonotype was found only at the first time point after infection and was absent in uninfected infants and in those infected after 120 days. The authors acknowledged a small sample size and a lack of race- or environment-matched controls, because almost all Ugandans acquire CMV before adulthood. In CMV-uninfected infants, the public clonotype might still be present but below the detection limit. The frequency of the public clonotype among Vdelta1 cells appeared to be inversely correlated with age at infection and fell quickly, apparently not lasting beyond around two months. The public Vdelta1 clonotype was detected in about 20% of the 18 CMV-infected infants, namely three infected postnatally before 120 days of age and the congenitally infected infant.

Pregnant women getting prenatal care were recruited in Kampala, Uganda, and their infants were enrolled; maternal HIV status had to be documented. Families received weekly visits, and collection of infant clinical information, oral swabs and peripheral blood began at 6 weeks of age and continued every 4 months after that. Blood was collected in heparin tubes, and PBMC were isolated by Ficoll-Paque density gradient centrifugation and cryopreserved. Recombination linked TRDV1 to TRDJ1; a tentative D call is TRDD2 (7 bases match). The sequenced sample was peripheral blood, obtained at time point 1 of longitudinal follow-up. The receptor comes from a human donor who was a Ugandan infant, either HIV-exposed or HIV-unexposed (not recorded which). Read as DNA, the sequence is TGTGCTCTTGGGGGAACCTTCCTGCCCCCGTGGGGGACCGATAAACTCATCTTT. This sequence encodes CALGGTFLPPWGTDKLIF.